This section outlines one TCR beta chain sequence together with its context. The antigen remains undetermined. The data stem from a study of T cells in Graves' hyperthyroidism and ophthalmopathy. Whole-study findings and limits: The model forecast ophthalmopathy, anticipating it by a median 6.5 months before onset.

Germline V lookup: CDR1 SGHKS, CDR2 YYEKEE (reference sequence). This CDR3 region has 13 residues. The V and J ends lost 4 bases and 7 bases respectively, with 14 bases between them. Stability of Graves' hyperthyroidism was defined as absent ophthalmopathy progression within 18 months. In making diagnoses, clinical symptoms, serum thyroxine and TRAb, thyroid ultrasound and orbital computed tomography were all used. About 10 ml fresh peripheral blood yielded the PBMCs. TCR beta CDR3 region amplification was performed from RNA transcripts. The TCR CDR3 was amplified in a first-round RT-PCR using the HTBI primer set. TCRdb independently ran MiXCR on the multiplex PCR reads; one entry per CDR3 protein. The table lists a few hundred thousand distinct CDR3 sequences, under 15% of them singletons.

The TCR originated in a woman aged 25 to 39 with Graves' hyperthyroidism. V usage is TRBV5-5 and J usage is TRBJ2-5, with D perhaps given as TRBD1 or TRBD2 (7 bases each). Sequences were obtained from blood. Here the CDR3 reads CASSLTGEGTQYF. CDR3 in DNA: TGTGCCAGCAGCCTTACAGGGGAGGGGACCCAGTACTTC. The variable domain in full, with the rest retrieved from reference TRBV5-5 and TRBJ2-5, is DAGVTQSPTHLIKTRGQQVTLRCSPISGHKSVSWYQQVLGQGPQFIFQYYEKEERGRGNFPDRFSARQFPNYSSELNVNALLLGDSALYLCASSLTGEGTQYFGPGTRLLVL.